This T cell receptor beta chain was identified in a study of radiotherapy plus CTLA-4 blockade in lung cancer. Assay used: immunoSEQ multiplex PCR; TCRdb lists only in-frame clones, some missing. The table includes 90,000 or so clones, 83% detected once. The V and J ends lost 0 bases and 8 bases respectively, with 16 bases between them. Germline CDR1 and CDR2: SGHTA and FQGNSA. The CDR3 covers 16 residues. This receptor was taken from a human donor with non-small cell lung cancer who had stable disease on radiotherapy plus ipilimumab. Material: peripheral blood, obtained from a patient treated with radiotherapy plus ipilimumab. The chain recombines TRBV7-2 with TRBJ1-4, with unresolved D. The CDR3 coding sequence is TGTGCCAGCAGCTTAGCTGCGTTAGTTCCGGGGGAAAAACTGTTTTTT. It yields the protein CASSLAALVPGEKLFF.